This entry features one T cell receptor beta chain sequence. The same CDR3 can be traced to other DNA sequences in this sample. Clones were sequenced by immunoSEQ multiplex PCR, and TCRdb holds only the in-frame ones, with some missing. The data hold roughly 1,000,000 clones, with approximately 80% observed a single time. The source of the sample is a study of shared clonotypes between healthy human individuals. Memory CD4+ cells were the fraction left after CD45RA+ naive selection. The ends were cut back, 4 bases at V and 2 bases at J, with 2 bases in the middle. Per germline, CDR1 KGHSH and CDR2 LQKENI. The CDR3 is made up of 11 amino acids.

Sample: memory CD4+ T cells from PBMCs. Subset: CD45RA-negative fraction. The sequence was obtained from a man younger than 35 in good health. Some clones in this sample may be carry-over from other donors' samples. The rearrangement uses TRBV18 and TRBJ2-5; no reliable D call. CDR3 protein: CASSLQETQYF. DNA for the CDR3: TGTGCCAGCTCACTACAAGAGACCCAGTACTTC.